Listed below are T cell receptor beta chains from one sample, sequenced in a study of beta chain features in type 1 diabetes. Here immunoSEQ multiplex PCR was the method, and the copy in TCRdb shows in-frame clones only, minus some. The sample gives approximately 120,000 clones, 30% to 50% of which show up once; approximately 0.065% is in the top ten. The sample comprised stem cell memory CD4+ T cells from blood. These receptor sequences come from a woman under 30 in good health. Both conserved end residues are part of each CDR3. The order of the fields is D gene, V gene, J gene, clone size, CDR3 protein, CDR3 DNA. A D gene is named only where the DNA matches it firmly. Rows give clone size only sometimes, using once, few, many, or a class for an expanded clone.

TRBD2,TRBV11-2,TRBJ2-5,once,CASSVGTSGTGETQYF,TGTGCCAGCAGCGTTGGGACTAGCGGGACTGGAGAGACCCAGTACTTC
.,TRBV25-1,TRBJ1-1,few,CASTEGRGEAFF,TGTGCCAGCACTGAGGGTCGCGGCGAAGCTTTCTTT
.,TRBV6-1,TRBJ1-2,.,CASSERGSTYGYTF,TGTGCCAGCAGCGAACGGGGGAGTACCTATGGCTACACCTTC
TRBD1,TRBV2,TRBJ2-7,.,CAIGTGVSEQYF,TGTGCCATCGGGACAGGGGTATCCGAGCAGTACTTC
TRBD1,TRBV18,TRBJ2-7,few,CASSPTGGYSYEQYF,TGTGCCAGCTCACCGACAGGGGGTTACTCCTACGAGCAGTACTTC
.,TRBV7-2,TRBJ2-2,few,CASIGKETGELFF,TGTGCCAGCATCGGGAAAGAGACCGGGGAGCTGTTTTTT
.,TRBV10-3,TRBJ2-7,few,CAIRPSSTGGRAGGILYEQYF,TGTGCCATCAGACCCTCCTCGACAGGGGGCAGAGCGGGAGGGATACTCTACGAGCAGTACTTC
.,TRBV5-1,TRBJ2-7,.,CATRRQERGEQYF,TGCGCCACCAGGAGACAGGAGCGGGGCGAGCAGTACTTC
TRBD2,TRBV10-3,TRBJ2-7,.,CAISGIAGAYEQYF,TGTGCCATCAGTGGAATAGCGGGGGCCTACGAGCAGTACTTC
.,TRBV28,TRBJ2-6,few,CASSFPASGANVLTF,TGTGCCAGCAGTTTTCCAGCGTCTGGGGCCAACGTCCTGACTTTC
.,TRBV19,TRBJ2-7,.,CASSINRDYEQYF,TGTGCCAGTAGTATCAACAGGGACTACGAGCAGTACTTC
TRBD1,TRBV19,TRBJ1-2,.,CASSLRPDRVVLYGYTF,TGTGCCAGTAGTCTGCGACCGGACAGGGTCGTACTCTATGGCTACACCTTC
TRBD1,TRBV2,TRBJ1-4,.,CASQGGQNEKLFF,TGTGCCAGCCAGGGGGGCCAGAATGAAAAACTGTTTTTT
.,TRBV11-2,TRBJ2-5,few,CASSRDFQETQYF,TGTGCCAGCAGCCGGGACTTCCAAGAGACCCAGTACTTC
TRBD1,TRBV19,TRBJ2-5,.,CASSNRGVWTQYF,TGTGCCAGTAGTAACAGGGGGGTGTGGACCCAGTACTTC
.,TRBV27,TRBJ1-5,.,CASTILQGSVQPQHF,TGTGCCAGCACAATCTTACAGGGCTCAGTTCAGCCCCAGCATTTT
TRBD2,TRBV7-3,TRBJ2-1,.,CASSLGLAVYNEQFF,TGTGCCAGCAGCTTAGGGCTAGCGGTCTACAATGAGCAGTTCTTC
TRBD1,TRBV7-3,TRBJ2-7,.,CASSKLSGGVYEQYF,TGTGCCAGCAGCAAACTTTCAGGGGGCGTCTACGAGCAGTACTTC
TRBD1,TRBV19,TRBJ2-7,.,CASSPGQTYEQYF,TGTGCCAGTAGCCCGGGACAGACCTACGAGCAGTACTTC
TRBD1,TRBV7-2,TRBJ2-2,.,CASSSGQGWTGELFF,TGTGCCAGCAGTTCGGGACAGGGTTGGACCGGGGAGCTGTTTTTT
.,TRBV25-1,TRBJ2-7,.,CASSRAPTYEQYF,TGTGCCAGTTCCAGGGCACCGACCTACGAGCAGTACTTC
.,TRBV5-5,TRBJ1-4,.,CASSFPNEKLFF,TGTGCCAGCAGCTTCCCGAATGAAAAACTGTTTTTT
.,TRBV5-1,TRBJ1-1,.,CASSLQGNTEAFF,TGCGCCAGCAGCTTACAGGGGAACACTGAAGCTTTCTTT
.,TRBV20-1,TRBJ1-1,.,CSGQQNTEAFF,TGCAGTGGCCAACAGAACACTGAAGCTTTCTTT